There are a few counts of the clone carrying this TCR beta chain. The antigen remains undetermined. The sample belongs to a study of cytomegalovirus exposure and HLA in healthy donors. Points from the study as a whole: Fewer N-insertions than the roughly 600-donor mean were reportedly shown by an Asian-associated ancestry cluster in a later analysis. An observed cluster of highly shared sequence variants was recorded as a likely sequencing artifact. Some TCR beta chains (roughly 160 of them) were listed as cytomegalovirus-associated.

The study ran its PCR with 60 Vbeta and 13 Jbeta primers. Some clones are missing from TCRdb's copy, which holds only in-frame ones; the method was immunoSEQ multiplex PCR. The table has about 120,000 clones, 60% to 85% seen once. Trimming took off 2 bases at V and 8 bases at J, with 11 bases between the two ends. This CDR3 has 14 residues. CDR1 is SGDLS, CDR2 YYNGEE, per germline. This chain connects TRBV9 to TRBJ1-6, with D possibly matching TRBD1 (5 bases). The TCR was taken from a man younger than 45 in good health and CMV-seronegative. Sequenced: PBMCs. The CDR3 DNA reads as TGTGCCAGCAGCGTTGGGGGGTTTGATTCACCCCTCCACTTT. Protein: CASSVGGFDSPLHF.